Each of the 30 T cell receptor beta chains below was sequenced from the same sample in a study of T cell responses to AZD1222 COVID-19 vaccine. This table comes from immunoSEQ multiplex PCR, and its TCRdb copy is limited to in-frame clones, with some not included. Among 200,000 to 250,000 clones, roughly 94% were seen once, and the ten largest hold approximately 1.5%. Sequenced material: peripheral blood, taken 28 days after the second dose of the MenACWY control vaccine. The receptors here all came from an adult who received the MenACWY meningococcal vaccine as a control.

The chain joins TRBV4-2 to TRBJ1-5; the match to TRBD1 covers 10 bases. Germline V gene lookup returns CDR1 LGHNA and CDR2 YNFKEQ. Losses at the gene ends were 0 bases for V and 6 bases for J; bases not matched to a gene: 2. The length of the CDR3 is 15 residues. The CDR3 nucleotides read TGTGCCAGCAGCCAAGATCGACAGGGGGCTCAGCCCCAGCATTTT. Protein product: CASSQDRQGAQPQHF.

The chain has TRBV18 and TRBJ1-2, with a possible D match to TRBD1 (6 bases). Trimming shortened V by 3 bases and J by 0 bases, and 17 bases separated the two germline ends. This CDR3 comprises 17 residues. The germline V gene encodes CDR1 KGHSH and CDR2 LQKENI. The CDR3 sequence: CASSPTSGASSNYGYTF. The CDR3 DNA follows: TGTGCCAGCTCACCGACTTCAGGGGCCTCCTCTAACTATGGCTACACCTTC. Together with reference TRBV18 and TRBJ1-2, the CDR3 gives the full variable domain: NAGVMQNPRHLVRRRGQEARLRCSPMKGHSHVYWYRQLPEEGLKFMVYLQKENIIDESGMPKERFSAEFPKEGPSILRIQQVVRGDSAAYFCASSPTSGASSNYGYTFGSGTRLTVV.

The chain combines TRBV11-3 with TRBJ2-7, with TRBD1 as a possible D gene (7 bases). Germline V gene sequence: CDR1 SGHNT, CDR2 YENEEA. The CDR3 loop spans 13 amino acids. Trimming shortened V by 8 bases and J by 3 bases, and 14 bases separated the two germline ends. DNA for the CDR3: TGTGCCAGCTCGGCGGGACAGAACTACGAGCAGTACTTC. Its translation: CASSAGQNYEQYF. Filled out from reference TRBV11-3 and TRBJ2-7, the complete variable domain reads EAGVVQSPRYKIIEKKQPVAFWCNPISGHNTLYWYLQNLGQGPELLIRYENEEAVDDSQLPKDRFSAERLKGVDSTLKIQPAELGDSAVYLCASSAGQNYEQYFGPGTRLTVT.

This chain uses TRBV5-1 with TRBJ1-4; D unresolved. Trimming stripped 0 bases from V and 7 bases from J, with 13 bases between. Germline V gene lookup returns CDR1 SGHRS and CDR2 YFSETQ. The CDR3 is 15 amino acids. The DNA of the CDR3 is TGCGCCAGCAGCTTGGACGAGGGCTTCGGTGAAAAACTGTTTTTT. This gives the protein CASSLDEGFGEKLFF.

The rearrangement uses TRBV6-5 and TRBJ2-7; 7 bases map to TRBD2. CDR1 is MNHEY and CDR2 is SVGAGI in the germline V gene. CDR3 length equals 10 residues. CDR3 protein: CGAGVREQYF. The CDR3 nucleotides are TGTGGGGCGGGAGTGCGCGAGCAGTACTTC.

The chain carries TRBV2 and TRBJ1-1, with D unresolved. The CDR3 covers 15 residues. Looked up from germline, CDR1 is SNHLY and CDR2 is FYNNEI. V was shortened by 1 base and J by 6 bases, with 15 bases between the two germline ends. The CDR3 bases are TGTGCCAGCAGTGAAGAGTGGGCTGGAGTCGCTGAAGCTTTCTTT. This codes for CASSEEWAGVAEAFF.

The chain joins TRBV5-1 to TRBJ2-3; D not certain. The CDR3 loop spans 15 amino acids. The germline V gene encodes CDR1 SGHRS and CDR2 YFSETQ. Trimming left V 0 bases short and J 0 bases short, with 8 bases between. The CDR3 bases are TGCGCCAGCAGCTTGGAACAGAAAAGCACAGATACGCAGTATTTT. This translates into CASSLEQKSTDTQYF.

V and J are TRBV28 and TRBJ1-1; 9 nucleotides agree with TRBD1. V dropped 5 bases and J dropped 3; count of bases not matched to a gene: 10. The CDR3 is 16 residues long. CDR1 is MDHEN and CDR2 is SYDVKM in the germline V gene. The DNA of the CDR3 is TGTGCCAGCAGTGCCCGGGACAGGGTACGGTACACTGAAGCTTTCTTT. Its translation: CASSARDRVRYTEAFF.

This clone appeared a single time. This chain links TRBV12-5 with TRBJ2-1, with no clear D. The CDR3 runs 15 residues. Germline V CDR1 and CDR2: LGHNT, FRNRAP. Trimming took 2 bases from V and 0 from J, leaving 8 bases between them. The CDR3 here is CASGLNPVSYNEQFF. As DNA, the CDR3 is TGTGCTAGTGGTTTGAATCCAGTCTCCTACAATGAGCAGTTCTTC.

The chain recombines TRBV29-1 with TRBJ1-5, with 7 bases fitting TRBD1. V dropped 6 bases and J dropped 3; count of bases not matched to a gene: 2. The CDR3 sequence is 12 residues long. Looked up from germline, CDR1 is SQVTM and CDR2 is ANQGSEA. The CDR3 DNA sequence: TGCAGCGTGGGACAGTACAATCAGCCCCAGCATTTT. It encodes CSVGQYNQPQHF.

The chain joins TRBV6-1 to TRBJ2-6; maybe TRBD1 (6 bases). CDR3 size: 18 residues. The germline V gene has CDR1 MNHNS and CDR2 SASEGT. The V and J ends lost 2 bases and 4 bases respectively, with 18 bases between them. CDR3 amino acids: CASSELLVRGSGANVLTF. The CDR3 nucleotides read TGTGCCAGCAGTGAATTACTAGTTAGGGGGTCCGGGGCCAACGTCCTGACTTTC.

The chain employs TRBV28 and TRBJ2-3; TRBD2 is a possible D gene (5 bases). Between the trimmed V and J ends, which lost 2 bases and 0 bases, there was a span of 15 bases. CDR3 size: 17 residues. The germline gives CDR1 MDHEN, CDR2 SYDVKM. CDR3 residues: CASSLRGSPTSTDTQYF. The CDR3 region has the DNA TGTGCCAGCAGTTTACGAGGGAGCCCCACTAGCACAGATACGCAGTATTTT.

This chain joins TRBV7-3 and TRBJ1-2; a possible D gene is TRBD1 (6 bases). V lost 2 bases, J lost 1 base, and 17 bases lay in between. CDR1 and CDR2 (germline): SGHTA, FQGTGA. The CDR3 is 17 amino acids. The CDR3 here is CASSLSRGKGVNYGYTF. In nucleotides, the CDR3 is TGTGCCAGCAGCTTATCTAGGGGGAAAGGGGTTAACTATGGCTACACCTTC.

The chain combines TRBV18 with TRBJ2-1; 10 positions match TRBD1. Trimming at V came to 0 bases and at J to 8 bases, leaving 10 bases not matched to a gene. The CDR3 length is 17 residues. CDR1 KGHSH and CDR2 LQKENI come from the germline V gene. CDR3: CASSPPFTGQGNHEQFF. In DNA form, the CDR3 reads TGTGCCAGCTCACCACCGTTTACGGGACAGGGGAATCATGAGCAGTTCTTC. The complete variable domain, with remaining parts taken from reference TRBV18 and TRBJ2-1, reads NAGVMQNPRHLVRRRGQEARLRCSPMKGHSHVYWYRQLPEEGLKFMVYLQKENIIDESGMPKERFSAEFPKEGPSILRIQQVVRGDSAAYFCASSPPFTGQGNHEQFFGPGTRLTVL.

This clone was detected only once. Other DNA sequences in the same sample also yield this CDR3. This chain connects TRBV18 to TRBJ1-5, with a possible D match to TRBD1 (6 bases). Germline assignment: CDR1 KGHSH and CDR2 LQKENI. Deletions cut 3 bases from V and 4 bases from J, with 10 bases between. CDR3 length: 14 amino acids. The CDR3 DNA reads TGTGCCAGCTCACCGGGGCAGGGGAATCAGCCCCAGCATTTT. Translating gives CASSPGQGNQPQHF.

The chain links TRBV28 to TRBJ1-5; D is unclear. Per germline, CDR1 MDHEN and CDR2 SYDVKM. The CDR3 loop spans 14 amino acids. V dropped 1 base and J dropped 6 bases, with 10 bases sitting between them. CDR3 DNA sequence: TGTGCCAGCAGTTTATCGGGTTTTGGTCAGCCCCAGCATTTT. It encodes CASSLSGFGQPQHF.

The rearrangement links TRBV13 to TRBJ2-1, with D perhaps matching TRBD1 (6 bases). The CDR3 spans 14 residues. Trimming shortened V by 5 bases and J by 4 bases, and 12 bases separated the two germline ends. Germline lookup yields CDR1 PRHDT and CDR2 FYEKMQ (reference sequence). DNA of the CDR3: TGTGCCAGCAGCCCCACAGGGCAGTACAATGAGCAGTTCTTC. This codes for CASSPTGQYNEQFF.

The chain couples TRBV11-2 to TRBJ2-7; no clear D gene. Germline V gives CDR1 SGHAT, CDR2 FQNNGV. This CDR3 has 12 residues. V shed 1 base and J shed 3 bases, with 4 bases lying between them. The CDR3 region has the DNA TGTGCCAGCAGCTTAGGATTCTACGAGCAGTACTTC. Translation: CASSLGFYEQYF.

The chain carries TRBV12-3 or TRBV12-4 and TRBJ1-1; 7 bases match TRBD1. V dropped 6 bases and J dropped 3; count of bases not matched to a gene: 4. The CDR3 is made up of 13 amino acids. The CDR3, as DNA: TGTGCCAGCAGCCTAGACAGGGACACTGAAGCTTTCTTT. It is translated as CASSLDRDTEAFF.

V and J are TRBV7-9 and TRBJ1-3, with D unresolved. The V and J ends lost 5 bases and 0 bases respectively, with 11 bases between them. The CDR3 extends over 15 amino acids. Germline loops: CDR1 SEHNR, CDR2 FQNEAQ (reference sequence). The CDR3 reads CASSPDRSSGNTIYF. CDR3 coding DNA: TGTGCCAGCAGCCCCGACCGGAGCTCTGGAAACACCATATATTTT.

The gene calls are TRBV7-3 and TRBJ2-2; D remains unclear. This CDR3 contains 14 residues. V lost 5 bases and J 1 base, leaving 8 bases between the germline ends. Germline CDR1 SGHTA, CDR2 FQGTGA. The CDR3 coding sequence is TGTGCCAGCAGCCCACAAGGGAACACCGGGGAGCTGTTTTTT. The encoded protein is CASSPQGNTGELFF.

This clone came up once. The chain carries TRBV29-1 and TRBJ2-7; 8 bases fit TRBD2. The germline CDR1 and CDR2 sequences are SQVTM and ANQGSEA. The trim removed 3 bases at V and 7 bases at J, leaving 5 bases unmatched. CDR3 length: 12 amino acids. CDR3 region: CSVDGGTREQYF. CDR3 nucleotides: TGCAGCGTTGATGGCGGGACTAGGGAGCAGTACTTC.

V gene TRBV19 combines with J gene TRBJ1-6, with a weak D call TRBD1 (5 bases). The CDR3 extends over 15 amino acids. V lost 10 bases to trimming and J lost 0 bases, with 13 bases between them. Germline loops: CDR1 LNHDA, CDR2 SQIVND (reference sequence). The DNA of the CDR3 is TGTGCCACCAGAGCAGGGAGCTCCTATAATTCACCCCTCCACTTT. This gives the protein CATRAGSSYNSPLHF.

The CDR3 reads CASSEPRGEGNTIYF. The CDR3 region has the DNA TGTGCCAGCAGCGAACCCAGGGGGGAAGGAAACACCATATATTTT. V is TRBV21-1 and J is TRBJ1-3; the table's D gene call, TRBD1, was not cross checked with the DNA. TRBV21-1 is termed a pseudogene. CDR3 size: 15 residues.

This chain connects TRBV9 to TRBJ1-4, with TRBD1 as a possible D gene (6 bases). V was shortened by 0 bases and J by 8 bases, with 11 bases between the two germline ends. The CDR3 loop spans 14 amino acids. The germline V gene encodes CDR1 SGDLS and CDR2 YYNGEE. Written as DNA, the CDR3 is TGTGCCAGCAGCGTAGCTACAGGGAGGGAAAAACTGTTTTTT. Translating gives CASSVATGREKLFF. Supplemented by reference TRBV9 and TRBJ1-4, the full variable domain reads DSGVTQTPKHLITATGQRVTLRCSPRSGDLSVYWYQQSLDQGLQFLIQYYNGEERAKGNILERFSAQQFPDLHSELNLSSLELGDSALYFCASSVATGREKLFFGSGTQLSVL.

CDR3: CASSLYSGNSYEQYF. DNA of the CDR3: TGTGCCAGCAGTTTATACAGCGGGAACAGCTACGAGCAGTACTTC. The chain has TRBV28 and TRBJ2-7; 7 bases are shared with TRBD2. Germline V lookup: CDR1 MDHEN, CDR2 SYDVKM. The trim removed 1 base at V and 3 bases at J, leaving 6 bases unmatched. The CDR3 has 15 amino acids.

The chain combines TRBV2 with TRBJ2-1; D tentatively fits TRBD1 or TRBD2 (5 bases each). Germline CDR1 is SNHLY and CDR2 is FYNNEI. The CDR3 runs 11 residues. Trimming left V 8 bases short and J 7 bases short, with 9 bases between. CDR3 amino acids: CASSWGNEQFF. The CDR3 coding sequence is TGTGCCAGCTCTTGGGGGAATGAGCAGTTCTTC.

The chain links TRBV27 to TRBJ2-7; 7 bases line up with TRBD1. CDR3 length: 15 residues. Germline CDR1 and CDR2: MNHEY and SMNVEV (reference sequence). Unmatched junction bases numbered 7, after V lost 5 bases and J lost 0 bases. CDR3 in DNA: TGTGCCAGCAGTCCTTCCGGGACAGACTCCTACGAGCAGTACTTC. Protein sequence: CASSPSGTDSYEQYF.

The V call is TRBV7-2, the J call TRBJ1-2; tentative D call: TRBD1 (6 bases). Trimming removed 5 bases from V and 0 bases from J, with 16 bases in between. The CDR3 sequence is 16 residues long. Germline-derived CDR1 and CDR2 are SGHTA and FQGNSA. CDR3 DNA: TGTGCCAGCAGCCCCTCGGGGGCGAATCCTAACTATGGCTACACCTTC. The encoded protein is CASSPSGANPNYGYTF.

This chain joins TRBV28 and TRBJ2-7; 13 nucleotides align to TRBD2. Germline CDR1 reads MDHEN; CDR2 reads SYDVKM. V shed 6 bases, J shed 3 bases, and the junction held 2 bases outside the gene matches. The CDR3 contains 14 residues. The CDR3 is CASRTSGGGYEQYF. The CDR3 DNA follows: TGTGCCAGCAGAACTAGCGGGGGGGGCTACGAGCAGTACTTC.